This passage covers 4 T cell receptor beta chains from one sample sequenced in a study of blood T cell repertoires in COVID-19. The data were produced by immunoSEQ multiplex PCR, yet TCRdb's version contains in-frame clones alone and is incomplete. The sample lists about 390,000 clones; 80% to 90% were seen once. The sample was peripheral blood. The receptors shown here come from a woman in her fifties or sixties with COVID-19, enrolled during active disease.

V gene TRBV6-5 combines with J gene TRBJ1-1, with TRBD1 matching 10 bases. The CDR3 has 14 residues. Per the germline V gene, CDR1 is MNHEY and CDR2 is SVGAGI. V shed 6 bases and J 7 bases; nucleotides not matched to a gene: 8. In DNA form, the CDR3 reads TGTGCCAGCAGACTGACAGGGGGCATCGGTGAAGCTTTCTTT. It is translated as CASRLTGGIGEAFF.

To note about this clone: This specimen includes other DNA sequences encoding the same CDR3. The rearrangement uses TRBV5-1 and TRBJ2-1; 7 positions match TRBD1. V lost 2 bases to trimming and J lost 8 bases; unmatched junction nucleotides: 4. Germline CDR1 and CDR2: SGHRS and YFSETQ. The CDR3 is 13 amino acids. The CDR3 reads CASSLDRDDEQFF. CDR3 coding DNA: TGCGCCAGCAGCTTAGACAGGGACGATGAGCAGTTCTTC.

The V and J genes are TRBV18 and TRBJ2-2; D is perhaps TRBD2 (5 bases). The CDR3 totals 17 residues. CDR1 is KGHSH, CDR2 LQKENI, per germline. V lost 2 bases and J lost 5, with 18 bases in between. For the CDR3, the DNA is TGTGCCAGCTCACCAATCTTCGGCTCCTCGGGGACCGGGGAGCTGTTTTTT. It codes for CASSPIFGSSGTGELFF.

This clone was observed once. As DNA, the CDR3 is TGTGCCAGCAGCTTGAATGTGCAGGGAGGCTACACCTTC. Its translation: CASSLNVQGGYTF. V and J are TRBV11-2 and TRBJ1-2; tentative D call: TRBD1 (5 bases). Trimming left V 3 bases short and J 8 bases short, with 13 bases between. CDR1 SGHAT and CDR2 FQNNGV come from the germline V gene. There are 13 residues in the CDR3.